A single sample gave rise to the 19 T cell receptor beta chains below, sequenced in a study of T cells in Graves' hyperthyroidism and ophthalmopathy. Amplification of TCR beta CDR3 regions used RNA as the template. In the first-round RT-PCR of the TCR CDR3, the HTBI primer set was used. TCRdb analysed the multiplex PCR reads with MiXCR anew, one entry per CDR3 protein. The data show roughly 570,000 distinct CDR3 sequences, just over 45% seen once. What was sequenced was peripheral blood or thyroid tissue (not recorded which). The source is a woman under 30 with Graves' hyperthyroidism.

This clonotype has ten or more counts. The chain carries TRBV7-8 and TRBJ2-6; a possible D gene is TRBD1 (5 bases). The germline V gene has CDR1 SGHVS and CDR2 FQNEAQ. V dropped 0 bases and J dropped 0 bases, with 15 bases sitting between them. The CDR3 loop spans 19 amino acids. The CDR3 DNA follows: TGTGCCAGCAGCTTAGCGCGACAGACGGAGCCCTCTGGGGCCAACGTCCTGACTTTC. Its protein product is CASSLARQTEPSGANVLTF.

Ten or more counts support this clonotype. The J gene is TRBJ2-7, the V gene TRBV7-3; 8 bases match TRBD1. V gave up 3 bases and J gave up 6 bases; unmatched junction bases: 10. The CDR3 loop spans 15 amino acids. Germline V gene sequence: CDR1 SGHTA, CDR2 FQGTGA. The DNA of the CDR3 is TGTGCCAGCAGCTTGACAGGGGCTGTGGGCAGCGAGCAGTACTTC. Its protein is CASSLTGAVGSEQYF.

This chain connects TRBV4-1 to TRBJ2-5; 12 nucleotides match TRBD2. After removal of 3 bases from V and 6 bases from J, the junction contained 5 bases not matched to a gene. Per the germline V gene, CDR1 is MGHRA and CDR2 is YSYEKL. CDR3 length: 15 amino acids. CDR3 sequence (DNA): TGCGCCAGCAGCCAGACTAGCGGGAGTTTAAAGACCCAGTACTTC. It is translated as CASSQTSGSLKTQYF.

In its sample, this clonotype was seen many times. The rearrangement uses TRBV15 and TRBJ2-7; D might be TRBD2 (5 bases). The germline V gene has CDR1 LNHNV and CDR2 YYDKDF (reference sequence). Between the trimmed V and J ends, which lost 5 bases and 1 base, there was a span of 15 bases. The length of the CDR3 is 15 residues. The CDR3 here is CATSDPTRPSYEQYF. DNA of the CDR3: TGTGCCACCAGCGACCCCACTAGACCGTCCTACGAGCAGTACTTC.

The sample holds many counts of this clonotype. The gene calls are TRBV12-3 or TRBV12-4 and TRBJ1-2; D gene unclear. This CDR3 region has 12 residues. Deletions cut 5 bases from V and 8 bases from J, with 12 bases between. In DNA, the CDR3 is TGTGCCAGCAGTCCCGGCTTATTCGGCTACACCTTC. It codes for CASSPGLFGYTF.

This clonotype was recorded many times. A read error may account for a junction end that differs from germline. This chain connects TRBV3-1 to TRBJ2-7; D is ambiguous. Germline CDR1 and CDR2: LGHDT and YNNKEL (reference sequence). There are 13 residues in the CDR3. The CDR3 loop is CASSQGPVRHVLF. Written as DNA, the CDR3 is TGTGCCAGCAGCCAAGGGCCGGTCCGTCATGTCCTCTTC.

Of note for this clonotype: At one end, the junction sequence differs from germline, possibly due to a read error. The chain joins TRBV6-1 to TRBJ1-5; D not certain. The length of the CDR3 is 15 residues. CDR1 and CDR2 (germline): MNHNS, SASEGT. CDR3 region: CATSDFRGGEQPQHF. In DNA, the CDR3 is TGTGCCACCAGTGATTTCCGGGGAGGCGAGCAGCCCCAGCATTTT.

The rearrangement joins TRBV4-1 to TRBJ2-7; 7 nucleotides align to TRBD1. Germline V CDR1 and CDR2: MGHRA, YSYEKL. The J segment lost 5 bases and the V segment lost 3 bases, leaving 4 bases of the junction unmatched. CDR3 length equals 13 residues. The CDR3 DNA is TGCGCCAGCAGCCAGAACAGGGGAAACGAGCAGTACTTC. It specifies CASSQNRGNEQYF.

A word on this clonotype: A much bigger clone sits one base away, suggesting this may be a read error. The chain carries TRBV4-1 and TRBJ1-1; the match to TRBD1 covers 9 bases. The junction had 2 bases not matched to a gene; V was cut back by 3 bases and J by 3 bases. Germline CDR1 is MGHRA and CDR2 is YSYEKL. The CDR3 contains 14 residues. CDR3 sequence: CASSHGDRDTEAFF. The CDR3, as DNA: TGCGCCAGCAGCCATGGGGACAGGGACACTGAAGCTTTCTTT.

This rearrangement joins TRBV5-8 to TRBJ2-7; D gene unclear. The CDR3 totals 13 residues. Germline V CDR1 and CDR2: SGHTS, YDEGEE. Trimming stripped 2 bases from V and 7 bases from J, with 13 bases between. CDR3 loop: CASSLSRNEEQYF. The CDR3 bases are TGTGCCAGCAGCTTATCACGCAATGAAGAGCAGTACTTC.

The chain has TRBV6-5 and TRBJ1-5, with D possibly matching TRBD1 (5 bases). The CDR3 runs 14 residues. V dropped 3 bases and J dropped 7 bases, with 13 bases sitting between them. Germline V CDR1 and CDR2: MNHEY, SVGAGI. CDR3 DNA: TGTGCCAGCAGTTATTTTCAGGGAGGCCAGCCCCAGCATTTT. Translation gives CASSYFQGGQPQHF.

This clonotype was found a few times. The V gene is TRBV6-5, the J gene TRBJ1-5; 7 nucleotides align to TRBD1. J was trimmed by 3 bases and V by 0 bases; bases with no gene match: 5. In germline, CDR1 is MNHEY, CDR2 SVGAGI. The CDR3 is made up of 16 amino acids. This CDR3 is CASSYSRGLDNQPQHF. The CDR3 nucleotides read TGTGCCAGCAGTTACTCTAGGGGGCTCGACAATCAGCCCCAGCATTTT.

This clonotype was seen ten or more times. The CDR3 DNA reads TGTGCCAGCAGTTTAGTGAAGGGGGCTCAGCCCCAGCATTTT. Residues: CASSLVKGAQPQHF. The chain is built from TRBV12-3 or TRBV12-4 and TRBJ1-5; TRBD1 aligns across 7 bases. V lost 1 base to trimming and J lost 6 bases; unmatched junction nucleotides: 3. The CDR3 covers 14 residues.

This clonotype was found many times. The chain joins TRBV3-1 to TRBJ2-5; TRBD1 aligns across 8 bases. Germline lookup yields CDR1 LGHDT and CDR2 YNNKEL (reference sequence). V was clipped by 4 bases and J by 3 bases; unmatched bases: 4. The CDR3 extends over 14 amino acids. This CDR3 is CASSPGQGEETQYF. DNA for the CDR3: TGTGCCAGCAGCCCCGGACAGGGAGAAGAGACCCAGTACTTC.

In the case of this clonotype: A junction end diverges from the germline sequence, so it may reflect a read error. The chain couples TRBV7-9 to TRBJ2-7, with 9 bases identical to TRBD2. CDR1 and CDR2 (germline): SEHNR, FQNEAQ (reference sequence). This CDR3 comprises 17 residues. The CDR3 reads CAGSLVVAGLAIYEQYF. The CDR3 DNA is TGTGCCGGCAGCTTGGTTGTAGCGGGACTAGCCATCTACGAGCAGTACTTC. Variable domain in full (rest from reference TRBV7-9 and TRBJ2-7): DTGVSQNPRHKITKRGQNVTFRCDPISEHNRLYWYRQTLGQGPEFLTYFQNEAQLEKSRLLSDRFSAERPKGSFSTLEIQRTEQGDSAMYLCAGSLVVAGLAIYEQYFGPGTRLTVT.

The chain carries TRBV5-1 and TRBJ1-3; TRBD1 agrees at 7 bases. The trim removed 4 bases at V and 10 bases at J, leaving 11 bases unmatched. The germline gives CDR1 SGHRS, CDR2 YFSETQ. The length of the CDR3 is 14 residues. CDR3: CASSPGQVQETIYF. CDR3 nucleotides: TGCGCCAGCAGCCCCGGACAGGTCCAAGAGACCATATATTTT.

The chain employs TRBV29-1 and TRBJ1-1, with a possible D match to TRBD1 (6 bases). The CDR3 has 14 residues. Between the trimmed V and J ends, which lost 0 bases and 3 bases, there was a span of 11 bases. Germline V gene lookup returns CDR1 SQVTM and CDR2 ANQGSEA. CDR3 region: CSVEEGTMDTEAFF. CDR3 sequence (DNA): TGCAGCGTTGAAGAAGGGACAATGGACACTGAAGCTTTCTTT.

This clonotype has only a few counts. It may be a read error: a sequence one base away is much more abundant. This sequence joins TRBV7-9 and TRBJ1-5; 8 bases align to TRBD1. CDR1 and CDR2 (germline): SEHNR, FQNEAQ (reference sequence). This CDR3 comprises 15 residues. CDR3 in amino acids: CTSTPGGDRNQPQHF. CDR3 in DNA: TGTACCAGCACCCCCGGGGGGGACAGGAATCAGCCCCAGCATTTT.

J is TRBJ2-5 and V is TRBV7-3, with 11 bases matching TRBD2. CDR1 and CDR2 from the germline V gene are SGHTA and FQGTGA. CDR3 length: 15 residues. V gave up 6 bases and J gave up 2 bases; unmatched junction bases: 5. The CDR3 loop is CASRTLAGDQETQYF. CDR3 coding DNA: TGTGCCAGCAGGACACTAGCGGGAGATCAAGAGACCCAGTACTTC.